The source of this T cell receptor beta chain is a study of blood T cell repertoires in COVID-19. About the study: The United States, Italy and Spain supplied acute and convalescent COVID-19 samples. In each case, the material was cDNA or gDNA derived from T cells, B-cell-depleted T cells, or PBMCs.

V was shortened by 1 base and J by 3 bases, with 12 bases between the two germline ends. The CDR3 is made up of 15 amino acids. Germline-derived CDR1 and CDR2 are LGHNA and YNFKEQ. Using immunoSEQ multiplex PCR, the repertoire was profiled, and TCRdb retains in-frame clones only, with some absent. The repertoire holds more than 300,000 clones, with roughly 88% as singletons. The chain uses TRBV4-2 and TRBJ1-1; D ambiguous. Sequenced: peripheral blood. The source is a woman between 50 and 59 years old with acute or convalescent COVID-19. The DNA for the CDR3 is TGTGCCAGCAGCCAAGTCGAGGGCCAGGACACTGAAGCTTTCTTT. It specifies CASSQVEGQDTEAFF.